This passage covers 20 T cell receptor beta chains from one sample sequenced in a study of tissue T cells after allogeneic stem cell transplantation. The method was immunoSEQ multiplex PCR; TCRdb's version includes in-frame clones alone and lacks a portion of them. This sample has fewer than 8,000 clones, with 60% to 80% found just once. Sample: tissue from the rectum, taken at autopsy. These receptor sequences come from a woman between 18 and 50 years old with breast cancer.

The V and J genes are TRBV11-2 and TRBJ2-5; 8 nucleotides line up with TRBD1. Germline lookup yields CDR1 SGHAT and CDR2 FQNNGV. V was pared by 0 bases and J by 4 bases, with 4 bases of the junction left unmatched. The CDR3 runs to 15 residues. The CDR3 DNA reads TGTGCCAGCAGCTTAGATGGGACAGGCCGAGAGACCCAGTACTTC. It translates to CASSLDGTGRETQYF.

This chain uses TRBV4-3 with TRBJ2-2, with D hard to call. This CDR3 comprises 14 residues. CDR1 and CDR2 (germline): LGHNA, YSLEER. The V and J ends lost 1 base and 1 base respectively, with 4 bases between them. CDR3 residues: CASSQGRNTGELFF. The CDR3 DNA is TGCGCCAGCAGCCAAGGACGGAACACCGGGGAGCTGTTTTTT.

The V call is TRBV12-3 or TRBV12-4, the J call TRBJ1-6, with D possibly TRBD1 on 6 matching bases. V lost 5 bases and J 7 bases, leaving 9 bases between the germline ends. The CDR3 loop spans 13 amino acids. This CDR3 reads CASSQGPNSPLHF. The CDR3 DNA follows: TGTGCCAGCAGTCAGGGGCCAAATTCACCCCTCCACTTT.

The chain combines TRBV5-4 with TRBJ2-2; D is unclear. The CDR3 contains 15 residues. Germline V gene lookup returns CDR1 SGHNT and CDR2 YYREEE (reference sequence). V gave up 1 base and J gave up 3 bases, with 10 bases separating them. DNA for the CDR3: TGTGCCAGCAGCTTGTCTGGCCCAGACACCGGGGAGCTGTTTTTT. Amino acid sequence: CASSLSGPDTGELFF.

CDR3 nucleotides: TGTGCCAGCAGCCAAGGGATACCAGGGGAACAGCCCCAGCATTTT. Protein sequence: CASSQGIPGEQPQHF. The V and J genes are TRBV3-1 (or the pseudogene TRBV3-2) and TRBJ1-5; perhaps TRBD1 as D (6 bases). The CDR3 has 15 amino acids. V lost 1 base and J 7 bases, leaving 14 bases between the germline ends. CDR1 is LGHDT and CDR2 is YNNKEL in the germline V gene (reference sequence).

The chain joins TRBV6-4 to TRBJ1-3; the match to TRBD1 covers 7 bases. CDR3 length: 14 residues. Per the germline V gene, CDR1 is MRHNA and CDR2 is SNTAGT. The J segment lost 0 bases and the V segment lost 6 bases, leaving 2 bases of the junction unmatched. CDR3 in amino acids: CASRGGNSGNTIYF. Written as DNA, the CDR3 is TGTGCCAGCAGAGGGGGCAACTCTGGAAACACCATATATTTT.

The chain has TRBV6-5 and TRBJ2-3; D is possibly TRBD1 or TRBD2 (5 bases each). Per the germline V gene, CDR1 is MNHEY and CDR2 is SVGAGI. V was shortened by 5 bases and J by 3 bases, with 15 bases between the two germline ends. The CDR3 is made up of 15 amino acids. CDR3 sequence reads: CASSPDSEGTDTQYF. The CDR3 nucleotides read TGTGCCAGCAGTCCAGACAGCGAGGGTACAGATACGCAGTATTTT.

The chain recombines TRBV6-1 with TRBJ2-1; D ambiguous. Germline loops: CDR1 MNHNS, CDR2 SASEGT. The length of the CDR3 is 14 residues. V dropped 3 bases and J dropped 3 bases, with 9 bases sitting between them. CDR3 DNA sequence: TGTGCCAGCAGTGATCAACGGCTCTACAATGAGCAGTTCTTC. Protein product: CASSDQRLYNEQFF.

In its sample, this clone was seen a few times. V is TRBV4-3 and J is TRBJ1-1, with a weak D call TRBD1 (6 bases). Germline CDR1 LGHNA, CDR2 YSLEER. Trimming removed 0 bases at V and 8 bases at J, with 10 bases between. The CDR3 loop spans 13 amino acids. The CDR3: CASSQDLGQEAFF. The CDR3 nucleotides are TGCGCCAGCAGCCAAGATCTGGGACAAGAAGCTTTCTTT.

The sample holds a few counts of this clone. The V gene is TRBV19, the J gene TRBJ2-6; no firm D call. Trimming cost V 5 bases and J 4 bases, with 21 bases left between them. In germline, CDR1 is LNHDA, CDR2 SQIVND (reference sequence). The CDR3 length is 18 residues. The CDR3 sequence: CASSPTPMDLAGANVLTF. For the CDR3, the DNA is TGTGCCAGTAGTCCCACCCCGATGGACCTTGCCGGGGCCAACGTCCTGACTTTC.

This rearrangement joins TRBV11-2 to TRBJ2-4; tentative D call: TRBD2 (5 bases). Trimming shortened V by 1 base and J by 5 bases, and 9 bases separated the two germline ends. Germline V gives CDR1 SGHAT, CDR2 FQNNGV. This CDR3 contains 14 residues. The CDR3 sequence is CASSLAGYQNIQYF. The DNA of the CDR3 is TGTGCCAGCAGCTTAGCGGGGTATCAAAACATTCAGTACTTC.

The V and J genes are TRBV11-1 and TRBJ2-5; 8 bases agree with TRBD1. The CDR3 is 14 amino acids. Trimming took 5 bases from V and 9 from J; bases not matched to a gene: 11. CDR1 and CDR2 from the germline V gene are SGHAT and FQDESV (reference sequence). The CDR3 nucleotides are TGTGCCAGCAGCCCAGGGACAGGCGGCCGGGCCCAGTACTTC. Translating it yields CASSPGTGGRAQYF.

The chain combines TRBV19 with TRBJ2-3, with D possibly being TRBD2 (5 bases). V was cut by 3 bases and J by 0 bases, with 10 bases left in between. Germline V gene lookup returns CDR1 LNHDA and CDR2 SQIVND (reference sequence). This CDR3 has 15 amino acids. CDR3 DNA sequence: TGTGCCAGTAGTATGGCGGGCGGGAGCACAGATACGCAGTATTTT. This gives the protein CASSMAGGSTDTQYF. Looking up the rest from reference TRBV19 and TRBJ2-3 gives the full variable domain: DGGITQSPKYLFRKEGQNVTLSCEQNLNHDAMYWYRQDPGQGLRLIYYSQIVNDFQKGDIAEGYSVSREKKESFPLTVTSAQKNPTAFYLCASSMAGGSTDTQYFGPGTRLTVL.

The rearrangement joins TRBV20-1 to TRBJ1-1, with a tentative D call TRBD1 (6 bases). V shed 3 bases and J shed 1 base, with 15 bases lying between them. Germline V lookup: CDR1 DFQATT, CDR2 SNEGSKA (reference sequence). The CDR3 has 15 amino acids. The DNA for the CDR3 is TGCAGTGCTAGTCCCAGGGTGACAGGGAACACTGAAGCTTTCTTT. Translated: CSASPRVTGNTEAFF.

This clone was counted only a few times. This rearrangement joins TRBV3-1 (or the pseudogene TRBV3-2) to TRBJ2-1; no firm D call. The germline V gene encodes CDR1 LGHDT and CDR2 YNNKEL (reference sequence). Trimming took 3 bases from V and 4 from J, leaving 4 bases between them. This CDR3 is 12 amino acids long. The CDR3 region is CASSHKYNEQFF. In nucleotides, the CDR3 is TGTGCCAGCAGCCATAAATACAATGAGCAGTTCTTC.

This clone was counted only a few times. V is TRBV28 and J is TRBJ2-2; no definite D call. Germline CDR1 MDHEN, CDR2 SYDVKM. This CDR3 spans 12 amino acids. The V end lost 3 bases, the J end lost 7 bases, and 6 bases lay between the germline ends. DNA for the CDR3: TGTGCCAGCAGTTTTAGAATCGGGGAGCTGTTTTTT. It specifies CASSFRIGELFF.

The DNA of the CDR3 is TGTGCCAGCGCAGGGAACACTGAAGCTTTCTTT. It encodes CASAGNTEAFF. The chain uses TRBV19 and TRBJ1-1; D is unclear. Germline-derived CDR1 and CDR2 are LNHDA and SQIVND (reference sequence). The CDR3 contains 11 residues. V dropped 9 bases and J dropped 1 base, with 6 bases sitting between them.

V gene TRBV7-2 combines with J gene TRBJ1-3; TRBD1 is a possible D gene (5 bases). Per germline, CDR1 SGHTA and CDR2 FQGNSA. The germline V and J ends were trimmed by 4 bases and 4 bases, with 8 bases remaining between them. The CDR3 covers 13 residues. The CDR3 is CASSSGRGNTIYF. The CDR3 coding sequence is TGTGCCAGCAGCTCGGGACGGGGAAACACCATATATTTT.

The V call is TRBV19, the J call TRBJ2-5, with TRBD2 matching 9 bases. CDR3 length: 14 amino acids. V shed 3 bases and J 4 bases; nucleotides not matched to a gene: 3. Germline V CDR1 and CDR2: LNHDA, SQIVND (reference sequence). CDR3 protein: CASSISGSGETQYF. The CDR3 coding sequence is TGTGCCAGTAGTATTAGCGGGAGTGGAGAGACCCAGTACTTC.

V and J are TRBV29-1 and TRBJ2-1; D not resolved. Trimming stripped 4 bases from V and 9 bases from J, with 16 bases between. The CDR3 sequence is 13 residues long. The germline gives CDR1 SQVTM, CDR2 ANQGSEA. In DNA form, the CDR3 reads TGCAGCGTTGGAGTATCCCCGTTTAGTGAGCAGTTCTTC. Residues: CSVGVSPFSEQFF.